The text below deals with one TCR beta chain. There is no known antigen for this receptor. Per-base qualities were not stored, and no clone one base away is much larger. This sample was included in a study of CD8 T cells in ankylosing spondylitis (dated by TCRdb to the late 2010s). Background for the entire study: The study set out to find disease-linked TCR variants by profiling T cell receptor beta repertoires in ankylosing spondylitis patients and healthy donors. Samples of peripheral blood were taken, and for ankylosing spondylitis patients, synovial fluid was collected as well. The full study cohort comprised roughly 24 ankylosing spondylitis patients and some 110 healthy donors. Findings and caveats that apply to the study as a whole: The disease-linked clones were reported to be significantly enriched in matched synovial fluid samples from ankylosing spondylitis patients. The disease-linked clones showed a CD8+ phenotype and occurred at relatively low frequencies in peripheral blood. Blood from ankylosing spondylitis patients appeared to be characterized by a TCR beta motif made up of about 8 highly homologous amino acid variants. Some motif variants were previously reported in synovial fluid and blood of reactive arthritis patients, suggesting common disease-initiation mechanisms.

The sample was run on an Illumina HiSeq 2500. Quantitative 5'-RACE with molecular barcodes was the method used to prepare the TCR beta libraries. In the original analysis: A new computational method, built on a probabilistic model of VDJ rearrangement, was used to identify disease-linked TCR variants. Starting from the raw public reads, TCRdb applied fastp trimming at Q25, assembled clones with MiXCR and retained in-frame beta chains. CDR3 protein duplicates are merged, each entry listing the most common genes and DNA. The V and J calls and clone size are TCRdb's, not the authors'. The sample data list 290,000 or so distinct CDR3 sequences, and less than 25% of these were observed just once. The ten largest clones add up to 3.5% of the sample. V and J are truncated by 2 bases and 1 base respectively, leaving an intervening sequence of 15 bases. The CDR3 covers 17 residues, taking in both the cysteine and the phenylalanine. This entry keeps only the CDR3 DNA: 51 bases, framed from base 1. CDR1 and CDR2 are drawn from the germline V gene: MNHEY, SVGEGT.

This chain joins TRBV6-2 or TRBV6-3 to TRBJ2-1; TRBD2 is a possible D gene, resting on 6 matching bases. The sequenced material came from blood, either unsorted or a sorted T cell fraction (not recorded which). This clonotype was sampled from a female donor with ankylosing spondylitis or in good health (not recorded which). The nucleotide sequence is TGTGCCAGCAGTTACGGTTGGCGGGATTGGTCCTACAATGAGCAGTTCTTC. This sequence encodes CASSYGWRDWSYNEQFF.